The entry below gives a single T cell receptor (beta chain) sequence along with its context. Antigen specificity is unknown. The germline gene is not matched at one end of the junction; a read error may be the cause. The CDR3 has 15 amino acids. The germline V gene has CDR1 SGHAT and CDR2 FQNNGV. cDNA carried unique molecular identifiers, and a universal primer site was added by template switching. TCRdb re-derived calls from the 5' RACE reads in MiXCR, one entry per CDR3 protein. This table holds about 250,000 distinct CDR3 sequences, roughly 7.5% found once. This record belongs to a study of identical twins. Study results and caveats: Insertions ran lower in abundant cord blood beta clonotypes, though not in memory repertoires.

These data also formed part of another study, on yellow fever vaccine responses in identical twins. That report notes: Twins' vaccine T cell responses reportedly seemed partly convergent and partly personalized.

Sequencing input: CD8+ T cells sorted from blood. This receptor was taken from a woman under 30 in good health. The chain combines TRBV11-2 with TRBJ2-2; TRBD2 matches 7 bases. The CDR3 region is CASSRTPREAGELIF. The CDR3, as DNA: TGTGCCAGCAGTCGGACGCCACGGGAGGCCGGGGAGCTGATTTTT.